This entry concerns a single T cell receptor (beta chain). Its antigen is as yet unknown. This sample also contains other DNA sequences that code for the same CDR3. Clones were read by immunoSEQ multiplex PCR, and TCRdb kept only the in-frame ones, dropping some. This table has some 32,000 clones, around 82% appearing once. This sample is drawn from a study of T cells in narcolepsy. Across the study: Patients with NT1 or NT2 and healthy control donors were enrolled. Study-wide results and limits: Comparing one patient's CSF and blood CD4+ clonotypes highlighted HCRT- and TRIB2-specific autoreactive clonotypes.

V was pared by 5 bases and J by 6 bases, with 2 bases of the junction left unmatched. The CDR3 has 14 residues. In germline, CDR1 is MNHEY, CDR2 SVGAGI. Sample: CD45RA- memory CD4+ T cells from PBMCs. The source is a human donor with narcolepsy. V and J are TRBV6-5 and TRBJ1-6; 9 bases agree with TRBD1. The CDR3 DNA is TGTGCCAGCAGTAGACAGGGGGGTAATTCACCCCTCCACTTT. It codes for CASSRQGGNSPLHF.